The source of this TCR beta chain is a study of T cells in Graves' hyperthyroidism and ophthalmopathy. Clinical symptoms, serum thyroxine and TRAb, thyroid ultrasound and orbital computed tomography were used for the diagnoses. There were TCR beta CDR3 regions amplified from RNA transcripts. The HTBI primer set drove a first-round RT-PCR of the TCR CDR3. Via MiXCR, TCRdb re-called the multiplex PCR reads, giving one row per CDR3 protein. This table holds hundreds of thousands of distinct CDR3 sequences, approximately 42% found once. V lost 6 bases, J lost 0 bases, and 3 bases stayed unmatched. Germline-derived CDR1 and CDR2 are SGHTA and FQGNSA. CDR3 length: 14 amino acids.

The sequence derives from an adult man with Graves' disease, either hyperthyroidism or ophthalmopathy (not recorded which). The V gene is TRBV7-2, the J gene TRBJ2-7; 9 nucleotides align to TRBD1. The source material was peripheral blood or thyroid tissue (not recorded which). The CDR3 sequence: CASRPGQGSYEQYF. The CDR3 DNA sequence: TGTGCCAGCAGGCCGGGACAGGGCTCCTACGAGCAGTACTTC.